These 13 T cell receptor beta chains were sequenced from one sample in a study of T cell responses to AZD1222 COVID-19 vaccine. Repertoires were generated with immunoSEQ multiplex PCR, while TCRdb's copy carries only in-frame clones and drops some. The table shows 150,000 to 200,000 clones, with 90% occurring only once. The specimen was peripheral blood, collected 28 days after the second AZD1222 dose. The receptors stem from an adult who received the AZD1222 COVID-19 vaccine.

Concerning this clone: The junction does not match germline at one end; this may be a read error. The J gene is TRBJ2-5, the V gene TRBV2; 9 positions match TRBD1. The CDR3 length is 15 residues. Germline V lookup: CDR1 SNHLY, CDR2 FYNNEI. As DNA, the CDR3 is TGTGCCAGCACTGAACAGGGGGCCGCTAGGGAGACCCAGTACTTC. It yields the protein CASTEQGAARETQYF.

This chain connects TRBV30 to TRBJ1-2; no firm D call. Germline CDR1 and CDR2: GTSNPN and SVGIG (reference sequence). CDR3 length: 10 amino acids. This CDR3 reads CAALNYGYTF. CDR3 DNA sequence: TGTGCGGCGCTTAACTATGGCTACACCTTC.

This rearrangement joins TRBV5-1 to TRBJ1-2; 11 nucleotides align to TRBD1. The CDR3 runs to 17 residues. V lost 4 bases, J lost 6 bases, and 14 bases stayed unmatched. The V gene's germline CDR1 is SGHRS and CDR2 YFSETQ. The CDR3 reads CASSRTGQGEVLDGYTF. Written as DNA, the CDR3 is TGCGCCAGCAGCCGAACGGGACAGGGGGAAGTCCTAGATGGCTACACCTTC. Looking up the rest from reference TRBV5-1 and TRBJ1-2 gives the full variable domain: KAGVTQTPRYLIKTRGQQVTLSCSPISGHRSVSWYQQTPGQGLQFLFEYFSETQRNKGNFPGRFSGRQFSNSRSEMNVSTLELGDSALYLCASSRTGQGEVLDGYTFGSGTRLTVV.

The chain recombines TRBV10-3 with TRBJ2-1; 7 bases match TRBD1. The V gene's germline CDR1 is ENHRY and CDR2 SYGVKD. The CDR3 has 13 residues. V trimming: 4 bases; J trimming: 5 bases; junction bases outside the gene matches: 2. Written as DNA, the CDR3 is TGTGCCATCAGTGGACAGGGCGACAATGAGCAGTTCTTC. As protein: CAISGQGDNEQFF.

The J gene is TRBJ2-3, the V gene TRBV5-4; D is ambiguous. V was pared by 4 bases and J by 0 bases, with 18 bases between. The CDR3 covers 17 residues. Germline V CDR1 and CDR2: SGHNT, YYREEE (reference sequence). CDR3 loop: CASSLRVYGSSTDTQYF. The CDR3 nucleotides are TGTGCCAGCAGCCTTCGGGTCTACGGTTCTAGCACAGATACGCAGTATTTT. The complete variable domain, with remaining parts taken from reference TRBV5-4 and TRBJ2-3, reads ETGVTQSPTHLIKTRGQQVTLRCSSQSGHNTVSWYQQALGQGPQFIFQYYREEENGRGNFPPRFSGLQFPNYSSELNVNALELDDSALYLCASSLRVYGSSTDTQYFGPGTRLTVL.

The V call is TRBV6-5, the J call TRBJ1-4; TRBD1 matches at 9 bases. CDR3 length equals 13 residues. J was trimmed by 8 bases and V by 4 bases; bases with no gene match: 2. Germline CDR1 and CDR2: MNHEY and SVGAGI. The CDR3 nucleotides read TGTGCCAGCAGTTTACAGGGGGCCGAAAAACTGTTTTTT. Its translation is CASSLQGAEKLFF.

The chain couples TRBV27 to TRBJ1-6; D possibly corresponds to TRBD1 (6 bases). From germline, CDR1 is MNHEY and CDR2 SMNVEV (reference sequence). V lost 7 bases to trimming and J lost 9 bases, with 19 bases between them. CDR3 length equals 15 residues. The CDR3 region is CASTPYRDKLSPLHF. CDR3 DNA sequence: TGTGCCAGCACCCCTTACCGGGACAAACTTTCACCCCTCCACTTT.

The V and J genes are TRBV11-2 and TRBJ1-2; 7 nucleotides align to TRBD1. This CDR3 has 15 residues. The germline V gene has CDR1 SGHAT and CDR2 FQNNGV. The trim removed 2 bases at V and 7 bases at J, leaving 10 bases unmatched. The CDR3 sequence: CASSLRLGQEFGYTF. CDR3 nucleotides: TGTGCCAGCAGCTTAAGACTCGGACAGGAGTTTGGCTACACCTTC.

The chain carries TRBV2 and TRBJ1-6, with a weak D call TRBD1 (5 bases). V was shortened by 7 bases and J by 5 bases, with 15 bases between the two germline ends. Germline CDR1 is SNHLY and CDR2 is FYNNEI. This CDR3 has 15 amino acids. The CDR3 nucleotides are TGTGCCAGCAATTTGCAGGGAGGAAATAATTCACCCCTCCACTTT. It is translated as CASNLQGGNNSPLHF.

The J gene is TRBJ2-1, the V gene TRBV4-1; D is perhaps TRBD2 (6 bases). CDR1 and CDR2 (germline): MGHRA, YSYEKL. With 0 bases removed from V and 9 bases from J, the gap between germline ends came to 18 bases. This CDR3 region has 16 residues. CDR3 coding DNA: TGCGCCAGCAGCCAAGATATCGCGGCGGGGTGGGGTGAGCAGTTCTTC. Its protein is CASSQDIAAGWGEQFF.

The CDR3 sequence: CASSRKERQGWTYEQYF. CDR3 in DNA: TGTGCCAGCAGTCGTAAAGAAAGACAGGGTTGGACCTACGAGCAGTACTTC. The chain uses TRBV27 and TRBJ2-7, with 7 bases lining up with TRBD1. There are 17 residues in the CDR3. Trimming removed 5 bases from V and 2 bases from J; junction bases left unmatched: 15. Germline CDR1 and CDR2: MNHEY and SMNVEV (reference sequence).

The chain couples TRBV28 to TRBJ1-5, with 7 bases lining up with TRBD1. In germline, CDR1 is MDHEN, CDR2 SYDVKM. V was pared by 7 bases and J by 6 bases, with 18 bases of the junction left unmatched. The CDR3 runs 17 residues. CDR3: CASTKGAAPGPFQPQHF. The CDR3 DNA is TGTGCCAGCACCAAGGGGGCAGCCCCTGGCCCCTTTCAGCCCCAGCATTTT.

With regard to this clone: The identical CDR3 is also encoded by other nucleotide sequences in the sample. This sequence joins TRBV3-1 (or the pseudogene TRBV3-2) and TRBJ2-7; D perhaps matches TRBD1 (6 bases). Trimming removed 4 bases at V and 3 bases at J, with 7 bases between. In germline, CDR1 is LGHDT, CDR2 YNNKEL (reference sequence). CDR3 length equals 12 residues. The CDR3 coding sequence is TGTGCCAGCAGCCTGACAGGCTACGAGCAGTACTTC. Its translation: CASSLTGYEQYF.